This entry describes one T cell receptor beta chain. Its cognate antigen is unknown. The length of the CDR3 is 13 residues. CDR1 and CDR2 from the germline V gene are SQVTM and ANQGSEA. The sample belongs to a study of T-cell reconstitution after alpha-beta-depleted transplantation in children. Overall study results and limits: For some patients, TCRbeta diversity was high at day 60 because of recipient T cells and thymic progenitors that survived.

As it was prepared, the TCRbeta library received unique molecular identifiers. TCRdb used MiXCR to reprocess the PCR reads, holding one entry per CDR3 protein. The sample lists 250,000 or so distinct CDR3 sequences, roughly a quarter occurring once. The sample here was PBMCs, mostly from graft donor cells, taken 360 days after TCRalphabeta/CD19-depleted stem cell transplant. The clonotype comes from a female patient aged 2-9 years who had a stem cell transplant for congenital amegakaryocytic thrombocytopenia, so the T cells may come from the graft donor. V gene TRBV29-1 combines with J gene TRBJ2-3; D may match TRBD1 or TRBD2 (6 bases each). The CDR3 loop is CGGRVGSTDTQYF. As DNA, the CDR3 is TGCGGGGGGCGGGTCGGTAGCACAGATACGCAGTATTTT.